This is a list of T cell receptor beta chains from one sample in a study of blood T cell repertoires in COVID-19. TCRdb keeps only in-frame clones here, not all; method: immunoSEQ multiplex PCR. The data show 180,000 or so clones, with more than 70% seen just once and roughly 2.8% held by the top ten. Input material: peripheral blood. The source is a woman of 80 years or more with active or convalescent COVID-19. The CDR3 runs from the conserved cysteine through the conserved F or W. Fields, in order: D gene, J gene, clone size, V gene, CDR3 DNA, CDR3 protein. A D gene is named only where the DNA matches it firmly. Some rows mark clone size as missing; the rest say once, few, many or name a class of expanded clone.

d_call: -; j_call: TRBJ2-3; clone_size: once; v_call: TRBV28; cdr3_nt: TGTGCCAGCAGTTTGTCCACAGGATCAGATACGCAGTATTTT; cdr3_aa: CASSLSTGSDTQYF
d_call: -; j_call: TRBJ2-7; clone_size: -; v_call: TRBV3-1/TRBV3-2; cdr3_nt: TGTGCCAGCAGCCCCTCAGGATACGAGCAGTACTTC; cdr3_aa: CASSPSGYEQYF
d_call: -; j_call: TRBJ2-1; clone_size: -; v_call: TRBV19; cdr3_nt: TGTGCCAGTAGTACCTCGGCGGGGCCCAGCTCCTACAATGAGCAGTTCTTC; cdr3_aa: CASSTSAGPSSYNEQFF
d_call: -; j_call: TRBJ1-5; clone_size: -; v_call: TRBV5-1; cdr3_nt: TGCGCCAGCAGCCCAGGGGCGTATAGCAATCAGCCCCAGCATTTT; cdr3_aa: CASSPGAYSNQPQHF
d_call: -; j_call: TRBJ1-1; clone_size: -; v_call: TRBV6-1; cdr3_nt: TGTGCCAGCAGTGAAGGCGGCACTGAAGCTTTCTTT; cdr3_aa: CASSEGGTEAFF
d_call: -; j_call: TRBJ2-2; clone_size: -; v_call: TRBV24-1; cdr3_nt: TGTGCCACCAGGGACAGTAACACCGGGGAGCTGTTTTTT; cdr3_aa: CATRDSNTGELFF
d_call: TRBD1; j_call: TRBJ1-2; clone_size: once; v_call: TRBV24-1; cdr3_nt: TGTGCCACCAGTGCCCTCCCGGGACAGGGGGAGAGTGGCTACACCTTC; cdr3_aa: CATSALPGQGESGYTF
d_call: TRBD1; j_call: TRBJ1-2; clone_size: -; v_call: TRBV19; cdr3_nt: TGTGCCAGTAGTATCCGTATGATCCGACAGGGGGGTTATGGCTACACCTTC; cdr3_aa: CASSIRMIRQGGYGYTF
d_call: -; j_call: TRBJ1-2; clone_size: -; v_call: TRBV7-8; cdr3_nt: TGTGCCAGCCAGCTCGGGAGGGAGGGATATGGCTACACCTTC; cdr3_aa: CASQLGREGYGYTF
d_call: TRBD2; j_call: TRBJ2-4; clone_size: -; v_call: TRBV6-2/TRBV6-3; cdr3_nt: TGTGCCAGCAGTTACTCGGCTAGCGGGGGGCCAGGAGGATTGAACATTCAGTACTTC; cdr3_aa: CASSYSASGGPGGLNIQYF
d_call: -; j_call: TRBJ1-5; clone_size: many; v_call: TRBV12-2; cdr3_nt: TGTGCAAGTCGCTTAGTTATACCGGGTGGACAGGACAATCAGCCCCAGCATTTT; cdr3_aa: CASRLVIPGGQDNQPQHF
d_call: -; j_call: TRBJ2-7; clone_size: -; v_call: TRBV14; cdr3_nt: TGTGCCAGCAGCCAACTACAGGGCTACGAGCAGTACTTC; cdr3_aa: CASSQLQGYEQYF
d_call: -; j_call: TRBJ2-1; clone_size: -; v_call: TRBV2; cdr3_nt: TGTGCCAGCAGAATCATAGCGGATGAGCAGTTCTTC; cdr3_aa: CASRIIADEQFF
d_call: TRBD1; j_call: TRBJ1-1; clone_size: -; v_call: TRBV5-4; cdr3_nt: TGTGCCAGCAGCCCCGACAGGGTCGGCACTGAAGCTTTCTTT; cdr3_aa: CASSPDRVGTEAFF
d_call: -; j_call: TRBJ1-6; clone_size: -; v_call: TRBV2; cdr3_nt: TGTGCCAGCAGTGAATACGGGTCTAATTCACCCCTCCACTTT; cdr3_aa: CASSEYGSNSPLHF
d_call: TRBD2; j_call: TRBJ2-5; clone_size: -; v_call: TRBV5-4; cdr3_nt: TGTGCCAGCAGCTTGTGGACGGGGGGGCAAGAGACCCAGTACTTC; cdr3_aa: CASSLWTGGQETQYF
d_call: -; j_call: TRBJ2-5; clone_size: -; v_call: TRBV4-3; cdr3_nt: TGCGCCAGCAGCCAAGAATATGAAGAGACCCAGTACTTC; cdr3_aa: CASSQEYEETQYF
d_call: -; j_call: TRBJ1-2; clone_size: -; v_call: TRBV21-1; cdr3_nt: TGTGCCAGCAGCAAAGAATACAGAGAACCCTATGGCTACACCTTC; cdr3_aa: CASSKEYREPYGYTF
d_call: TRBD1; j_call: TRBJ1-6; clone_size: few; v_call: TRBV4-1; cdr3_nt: TGCGCCAGCAGCCAAGCTGGGACAGTCAGTTCACCCCTCCACTTT; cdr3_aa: CASSQAGTVSSPLHF
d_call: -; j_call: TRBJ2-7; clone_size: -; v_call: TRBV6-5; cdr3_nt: TGTGCCAGCAGTTACTCGGGGGGGGCGGGTTACGAGCAGTACTTC; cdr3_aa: CASSYSGGAGYEQYF
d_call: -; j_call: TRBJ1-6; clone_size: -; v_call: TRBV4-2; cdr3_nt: TGTGCCAGCAGCCAAAGGGTTGGGACACCTAATTCACCCCTCCACTTT; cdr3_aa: CASSQRVGTPNSPLHF
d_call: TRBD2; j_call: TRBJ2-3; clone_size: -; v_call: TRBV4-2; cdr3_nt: TGTGCCAGCAGCCGGGGGGCGGCTAGCGGGGGACGCACAGATACGCAGTATTTT; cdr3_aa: CASSRGAASGGRTDTQYF
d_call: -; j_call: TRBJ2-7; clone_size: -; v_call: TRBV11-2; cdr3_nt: TGTGCCAGCAGCTTAGATGCAGGCTCCTACGAGCAGTACTTC; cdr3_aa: CASSLDAGSYEQYF
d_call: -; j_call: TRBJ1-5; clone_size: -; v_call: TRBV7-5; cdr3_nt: TGTGCCAGAAGCCCGGGGGGGACAGGGGGAAGTAGCAATCAGCCCCAGCATTTT; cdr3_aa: CARSPGGTGGSSNQPQHF
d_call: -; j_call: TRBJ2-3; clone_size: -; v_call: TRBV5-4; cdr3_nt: TGTGCCAGCAGCTTAACAGACACAGATACGCAGTATTTT; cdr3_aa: CASSLTDTDTQYF
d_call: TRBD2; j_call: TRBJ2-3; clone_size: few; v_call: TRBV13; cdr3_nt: TGTGCCAGCAGTTTAACCCTAGCGGGGGGCACAGATACGCAGTATTTT; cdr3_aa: CASSLTLAGGTDTQYF
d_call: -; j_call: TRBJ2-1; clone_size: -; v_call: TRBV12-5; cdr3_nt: TGTGCTAGTGGACATGGAGGTTACAATGAGCAGTTCTTC; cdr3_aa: CASGHGGYNEQFF
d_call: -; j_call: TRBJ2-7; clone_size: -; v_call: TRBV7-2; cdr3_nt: TGTGCCAGCAGTCCACGACGGGGATACGAGCAGTACTTC; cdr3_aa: CASSPRRGYEQYF
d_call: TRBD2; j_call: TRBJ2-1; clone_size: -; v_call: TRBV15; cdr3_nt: TGTGCCACCAGCAGAGATGCGGCGGGGGGCGAGCAGTTCTTC; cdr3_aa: CATSRDAAGGEQFF
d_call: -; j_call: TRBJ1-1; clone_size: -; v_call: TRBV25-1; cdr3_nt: TGTGCCAGACGCGCGGGATGGGGCACTGAAGCTTTCTTT; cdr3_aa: CARRAGWGTEAFF
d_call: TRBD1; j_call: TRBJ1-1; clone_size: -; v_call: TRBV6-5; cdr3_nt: TGTGCCAGCAGTTCGGGACAGGGGGCCTTTGACACTGAAGCTTTCTTT; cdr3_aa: CASSSGQGAFDTEAFF
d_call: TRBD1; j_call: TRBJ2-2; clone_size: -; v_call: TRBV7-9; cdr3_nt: TGTGCCAGCAGCTCGGACAGGGCGAACACCGGGGAGCTGTTTTTT; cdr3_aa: CASSSDRANTGELFF
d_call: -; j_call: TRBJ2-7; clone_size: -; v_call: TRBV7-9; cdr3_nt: TGTGCCAGCAGCGGTAGCCAGGGGAAGCAGTACTTC; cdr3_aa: CASSGSQGKQYF
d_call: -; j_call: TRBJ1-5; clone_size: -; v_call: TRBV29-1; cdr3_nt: TGCAGCGTTGAAGTGGGCAGTAATCAGCCCCAGCATTTT; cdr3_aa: CSVEVGSNQPQHF
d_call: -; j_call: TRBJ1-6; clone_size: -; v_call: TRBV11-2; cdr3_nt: TGTGCCAGCAGCTCGCCACGCGAAGTCTCAGGGTGGTCACCCCTCCACTTT; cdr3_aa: CASSSPREVSGWSPLHF
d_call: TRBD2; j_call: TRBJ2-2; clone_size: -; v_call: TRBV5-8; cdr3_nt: TGTGCCAGCAGCTTGGCGGGAGGGTACACCGGGGAGCTGTTTTTT; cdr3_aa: CASSLAGGYTGELFF
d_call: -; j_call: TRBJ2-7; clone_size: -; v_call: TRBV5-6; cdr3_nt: TGTGCCAGCAGCTGGGGCGGAGCTGACGAGCAGTACTTC; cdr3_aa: CASSWGGADEQYF
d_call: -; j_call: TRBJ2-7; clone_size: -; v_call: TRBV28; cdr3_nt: TGTGCCAGCAGTTTTACTAGGCGGGGCGAGCAGTACTTC; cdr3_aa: CASSFTRRGEQYF
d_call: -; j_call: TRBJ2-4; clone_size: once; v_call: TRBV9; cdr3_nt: TGTGCCAGCAGCGATGGACGGGCGGGCATTCAGTACTTC; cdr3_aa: CASSDGRAGIQYF
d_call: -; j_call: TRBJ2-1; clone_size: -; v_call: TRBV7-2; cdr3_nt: TGTGCCAGCAGCCGCGGCGTTGGGAATGAGCAGTTCTTC; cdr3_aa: CASSRGVGNEQFF
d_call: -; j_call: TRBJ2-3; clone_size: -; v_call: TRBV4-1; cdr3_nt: TGCGCCAGCAGCCAAGATGGAACAGGCACAGATACGCAGTATTTT; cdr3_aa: CASSQDGTGTDTQYF
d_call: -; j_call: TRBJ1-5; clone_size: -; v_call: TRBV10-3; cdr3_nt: TGTGCCATCAGTGCGAACACCGGGGGTGATCAGCCCCAGCATTTT; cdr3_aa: CAISANTGGDQPQHF
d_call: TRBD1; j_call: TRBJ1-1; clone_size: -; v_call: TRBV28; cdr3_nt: TGTGCCAGCAGACCCACCTCGGGGACAGGAGTATTGGGCATGAACACTGAAGCTTTCTTT; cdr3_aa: CASRPTSGTGVLGMNTEAFF
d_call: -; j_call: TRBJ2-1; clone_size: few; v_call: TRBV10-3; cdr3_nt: TGTGCCATCAGTGAGGAGGGACTCTCCTACAATGAGCAGTTCTTC; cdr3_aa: CAISEEGLSYNEQFF
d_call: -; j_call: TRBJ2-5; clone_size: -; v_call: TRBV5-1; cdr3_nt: TGCGCCAGCAGCCCGGAGGAGCCGTACCAAGAGACCCAGTACTTC; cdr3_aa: CASSPEEPYQETQYF
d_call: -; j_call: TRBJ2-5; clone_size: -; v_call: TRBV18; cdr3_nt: TGTGCCAGCTCACCAGAGCAAGAGACCCAGTACTTC; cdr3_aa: CASSPEQETQYF
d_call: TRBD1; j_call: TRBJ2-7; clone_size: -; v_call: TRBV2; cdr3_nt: TGTGCCAGCAGCGGGACAGGATACTACGAGCAGTACTTC; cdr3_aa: CASSGTGYYEQYF
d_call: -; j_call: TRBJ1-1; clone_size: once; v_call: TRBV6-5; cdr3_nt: TGTGCCAGCAGTTCCCTTGGGGGAGGCACTGAAGCTTTCTTT; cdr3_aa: CASSSLGGGTEAFF
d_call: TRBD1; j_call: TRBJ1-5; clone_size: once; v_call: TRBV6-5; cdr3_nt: TGTGCCAGCAGCCGGACAGGGTGGGGCAATCAGCCCCAGCATTTT; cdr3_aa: CASSRTGWGNQPQHF
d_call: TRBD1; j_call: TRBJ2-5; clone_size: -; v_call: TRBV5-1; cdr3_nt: TGCGCCAGCAGCGTATTTGGAACAGGGGAAGAGACCCAGTACTTC; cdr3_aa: CASSVFGTGEETQYF
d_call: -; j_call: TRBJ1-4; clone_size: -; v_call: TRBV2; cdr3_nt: TGTGCCAGCAGTGGAAGATCACAGATTAATGAAAAACTGTTTTTT; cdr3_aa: CASSGRSQINEKLFF
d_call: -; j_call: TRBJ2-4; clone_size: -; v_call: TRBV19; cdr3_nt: TGTGCAACTGAGGAGGACATTCAGTACTTC; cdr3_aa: CATEEDIQYF
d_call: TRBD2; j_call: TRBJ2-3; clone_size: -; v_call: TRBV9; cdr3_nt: TGTGCCAGCAGCCTGCTAGCGGGGGCGTCCACAGATACGCAGTATTTT; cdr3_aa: CASSLLAGASTDTQYF
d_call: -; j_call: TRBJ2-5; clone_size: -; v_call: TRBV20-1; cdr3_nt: TGCAGTGCTGAACCGAGAGAGACCCAGTACTTC; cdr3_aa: CSAEPRETQYF
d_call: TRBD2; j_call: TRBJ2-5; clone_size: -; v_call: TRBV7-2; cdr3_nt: TGTGCCAGCAGCTTTCCAAGGGCCTCCGGGACTAGCCTAGAGACCCAGTACTTC; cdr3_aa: CASSFPRASGTSLETQYF
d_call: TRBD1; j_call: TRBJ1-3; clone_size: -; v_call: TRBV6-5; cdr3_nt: TGTGCCAGCAGGTCCGACAGGGTCTCTGGAAACACCATATATTTT; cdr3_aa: CASRSDRVSGNTIYF
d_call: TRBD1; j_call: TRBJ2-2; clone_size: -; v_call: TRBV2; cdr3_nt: TGTGCCAGCAGTGGACAGGGGACAGGGTTCGGGGAGCTGTTTTTT; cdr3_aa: CASSGQGTGFGELFF
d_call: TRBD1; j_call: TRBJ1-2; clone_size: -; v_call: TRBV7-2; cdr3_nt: TGTGCCAGCAGCGACGGGACAGGGGTTGGCTACACCTTC; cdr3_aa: CASSDGTGVGYTF